A single T cell receptor beta chain is shown here with its context. This sample is drawn from a study of cytomegalovirus exposure and HLA in healthy donors. The CDR3 consists of 13 residues. V gave up 7 bases and J gave up 0 bases, with 7 bases separating them. The germline gives CDR1 SNHLY, CDR2 FYNNEI. The PCR used 60 Vbeta and 13 Jbeta primers. Data came from immunoSEQ multiplex PCR; TCRdb stores just in-frame clones and leaves some out. The sample has fewer than 200,000 clones; roughly 80% are singletons. The specimen sequenced was PBMCs. This sequence was found in a woman between 45 and 65 years old in good health and CMV-seronegative. The chain uses TRBV2 and TRBJ1-5; D is undetermined. CDR3 sequence: CASNSVSNQPQHF. The CDR3, as DNA: TGTGCCAGCAATTCCGTTAGCAATCAGCCCCAGCATTTT.